The rows below give T cell receptor beta chains drawn from one sample of a study of vaccination effects on CD4 cells after COVID-19. The antigens these receptors bind are not known. Using immunoSEQ multiplex PCR, the repertoire was profiled, and TCRdb retains in-frame clones only, with some absent. The repertoire includes 40,000 to 45,000 clones, under 70% of them detected once, and roughly 8.4% sits in the top ten. Here the sequenced sample was CD4+ T cells from PBMCs cultured without peptide, taken after COVID-19 vaccination. The receptors come from a human donor who received a COVID-19 vaccine. The CDR3 runs from the conserved cysteine through the conserved F or W. Fields, in order: J gene, D gene, V gene, clone size, CDR3 DNA, CDR3 protein. The D gene is left open where the match is weak. Part of the rows lack a size; the others show once, few, many or a class for expanded clones.

>TRBJ1-6|TRBD1|TRBV28|NA
TGTGCCAGCAGCTACGGGACAGGGGCTCCCTATAATTCACCCCTCCACTTT
CASSYGTGAPYNSPLHF
>TRBJ1-4|NA|TRBV28|NA
TGTGCCAGCAGTTCCGGACCTCTTAATGAAAAACTGTTTTTT
CASSSGPLNEKLFF
>TRBJ2-1|TRBD2|TRBV12-5|NA
TGTGCTAGTGGTTCAGTCTCTAGCGGGATCAATGAGCAGTTCTTC
CASGSVSSGINEQFF
>TRBJ2-7|TRBD1|TRBV19|NA
TGTGCCAGTAGTATGGGGACAGGGGGGAACTACGAGCAGTACTTC
CASSMGTGGNYEQYF
>TRBJ1-1|NA|TRBV30|NA
TGTGCCTGGACAGGGGCGGTGAGCACTGAATCTTTCTTT
CAWTGAVSTESFF
>TRBJ1-3|NA|TRBV3-1/TRBV3-2|NA
TGTGCCAGCAGCCAAGGCAACGCAGGACTGAGCTCTGGAAACACCATATATTTT
CASSQGNAGLSSGNTIYF
>TRBJ2-4|TRBD2|TRBV11-2|NA
TGTGCCAGCAGCTTAGATCAACTAGCGCAACAGTACTTC
CASSLDQLAQQYF
>TRBJ1-2|TRBD1|TRBV18|NA
TGTGCCAGCTCAATGCCCGGGACAGGGGGCAACTATGGCTACACCTTC
CASSMPGTGGNYGYTF
>TRBJ2-2|NA|TRBV4-2|NA
TGTGCCAGCAGCCAGGACAACACCGGGGAGCTGTTTTTT
CASSQDNTGELFF
>TRBJ1-1|NA|TRBV18|NA
TGTGCCAGCTCACCATTTTCGCAAAAAGGGACTGAAGCTTTCTTT
CASSPFSQKGTEAFF
>TRBJ1-5|TRBD1|TRBV6-1|NA
TGTGCCAGCAGTGTAAACCGGGACAGGTCTAATCAGCCCCAGCATTTT
CASSVNRDRSNQPQHF
>TRBJ2-5|TRBD2|TRBV5-3|NA
TGTGCCAGAAGCACGCCAGCGGGAGGGCCTTGGGAGACCCAGTACTTC
CARSTPAGGPWETQYF
>TRBJ1-5|NA|TRBV5-1|NA
TGCGCCAGCAGCTTGTGGTCAGGGTCGGGTCAGCCCCAGCATTTT
CASSLWSGSGQPQHF
>TRBJ1-5|TRBD1|TRBV5-4|NA
TGTGCCAGCAGCCAGGACAGGGATGGAAATCAGCCCCAGCATTTT
CASSQDRDGNQPQHF
>TRBJ1-5|NA|TRBV6-1|once
TGTGCCAGCAGTGAAACACTATTGGACAGCCTAGGGAATCAGCCCCAGCATTTT
CASSETLLDSLGNQPQHF
>TRBJ1-1|NA|TRBV5-6|NA
TGTGCCAGCAGCTTGGCCCCTCGGGGTTACACTGAAGCTTTCTTT
CASSLAPRGYTEAFF
>TRBJ1-2|NA|TRBV5-1|few
TGCGCCAGCAGCCCGAGACAGGCCGCCTTGGGTGGCTACACCTTC
CASSPRQAALGGYTF
>TRBJ2-2|NA|TRBV19|once
TGTGCCAGTAGTATTCAAGGCGGTACGAACACCGGGGAGCTGTTTTTT
CASSIQGGTNTGELFF
>TRBJ1-5|TRBD1|TRBV19|few
TGTGCCAGTAGTCTAAGGACAGGGGCGGGCAATCAGCCCCAGCATTTT
CASSLRTGAGNQPQHF
>TRBJ2-7|NA|TRBV19|NA
TGTGCCAGTAGTCGGGAGACAGGCCTCTACGAGCAGTACTTC
CASSRETGLYEQYF
>TRBJ1-5|NA|TRBV5-8|NA
TGTGCCAGCAGCTTGGTATGGCAGCCCCAGCATTTT
CASSLVWQPQHF
>TRBJ2-1|TRBD1|TRBV18|NA
TGTGCCAGCTCTGCCGGGACAGGGAGGAATGAGCAGTTCTTC
CASSAGTGRNEQFF
>TRBJ2-3|NA|TRBV14|NA
TGTGCCAGCAGCCGGACAGCAAACACAGATACGCAGTATTTT
CASSRTANTDTQYF
>TRBJ2-7|TRBD1|TRBV10-2|few
TGCGCCAGCGGAAGACAGGGGCCCCACGAGCAGTACTTC
CASGRQGPHEQYF
>TRBJ1-1|TRBD1|TRBV7-2|NA
TGTGCCAGCAGCCCAGGACAGGGGTACACTGAAGCTTTCTTT
CASSPGQGYTEAFF
>TRBJ1-6|TRBD1|TRBV11-2|few
TGTGCCAGCAGCTTAGAGACAGGGCTTTCACCCCTCCACTTT
CASSLETGLSPLHF
>TRBJ2-3|NA|TRBV30|NA
TGTGCCTGGAGTGTACGCAGGGCAGATACGCAGTATTTT
CAWSVRRADTQYF
>TRBJ2-7|TRBD1|TRBV6-2/TRBV6-3|NA
TGTGCCAGCAGTCAGGGGGCTCTTAGCTCCTACGAGCAGTACTTC
CASSQGALSSYEQYF
>TRBJ1-2|NA|TRBV4-2|NA
TGTGCCAGCAGCCAAGATCAGGAAAGGGGCTACACCTTC
CASSQDQERGYTF
>TRBJ2-7|TRBD1|TRBV10-3|NA
TGTGCCATCAGACGTGGCGGGACAGGCGCCTACGAGCAGTACTTC
CAIRRGGTGAYEQYF
>TRBJ2-2|NA|TRBV11-3|NA
TGTGCCAGCAGCTGGGAATCGAACACCGGGGAGCTGTTTTTT
CASSWESNTGELFF
>TRBJ1-2|NA|TRBV19|NA
TGTGCCAGTTTCCCATACGCAGTATGGGAACAGGAGGGCTACACCTTC
CASFPYAVWEQEGYTF
>TRBJ2-7|NA|TRBV3-1/TRBV3-2|NA
TGTGCCAGCAGCCAAGCGGTTAGGGTTGACTACGAGCAGTACTTC
CASSQAVRVDYEQYF
>TRBJ2-3|NA|TRBV5-6|NA
TGTGCCAGCAGCTCTCCGGGACACTTCACAGATACGCAGTATTTT
CASSSPGHFTDTQYF
>TRBJ1-2|NA|TRBV9|NA
TGTGCCAGCAGCGTAGCCGGGGGGGACTATGGCTACACCTTC
CASSVAGGDYGYTF